This T cell receptor (beta chain) was documented in a study of blood T cells in healthy people across ages. V gave up 7 bases and J gave up 7 bases, with 17 bases separating them. CDR3 length: 14 amino acids. For the second PCR, which ran for 7 to 11 cycles, a sample-barcoded 5' primer and a J-beta primer mix were used. One entry per CDR3 protein, called by TCRdb with MiXCR from the 5' RACE reads. The repertoire consists of approximately 780,000 distinct CDR3 sequences, with 20% to 30% occurring once and the leading ten covering around 3%. This clonotype showed up just a few times. The sample was also reused in another study, on T cells of mothers and their children.

The TCR was taken from a boy aged 5-17 years in good health. Sequenced input: blood. This rearrangement joins TRBV12-3 or TRBV12-4 to TRBJ2-1, with D perhaps matching TRBD1 or TRBD2 (5 bases each). The CDR3 loop is CASIGASSVNEQFF. The CDR3 DNA reads TGTGCCAGCATCGGGGCCTCATCAGTGAATGAGCAGTTCTTC.